These 32 T cell receptor beta chains came from one sample sequenced in a study of blood T cells in healthy people across ages. The authors ran a second PCR of about 7 to 11 cycles using a sample-barcoded 5' primer and a J-beta primer mix. TCRdb recomputed calls from the 5' RACE reads with MiXCR, one row per CDR3 protein. This sample has about 1.8 million distinct CDR3 sequences, with around half found just once. Sequenced sample: blood. Source of these receptors: a woman between 40 and 50 years old in good health.

This chain uses TRBV7-2 with TRBJ2-3; 10 bases are shared with TRBD1. Germline V CDR1 and CDR2: SGHTA, FQGNSA. The CDR3 covers 15 residues. J lost 6 bases, V lost 5 bases, and 8 bases had no gene match. The CDR3 loop reads CASSPGQGREDTQYF. CDR3 coding DNA: TGTGCCAGCAGCCCGGGACAGGGGCGCGAGGATACGCAGTATTTT.

CDR3: CASSSLGKSNPYEQYF. The CDR3 DNA sequence: TGTGCCAGCAGCTCCCTAGGGAAAAGTAACCCCTACGAGCAGTACTTC. The chain links TRBV7-6 to TRBJ2-7; unclear D gene. Germline V gene data show CDR1 as SGHVS and CDR2 as FNYEAQ. This CDR3 has 16 amino acids. Trimming removed 4 bases at V and 2 bases at J, with 18 bases between.

The CDR3 nucleotides read TGTGCCAGCAGCTTAGGGGGGGAGGGCCAGGATCCACAGTACTTC. Protein product: CASSLGGEGQDPQYF. J is TRBJ2-5 and V is TRBV7-2, with TRBD2 matching over 7 bases. The CDR3 sequence is 15 residues long. CDR1 is SGHTA, CDR2 FQGNSA, per germline. With 1 base clipped from V and 11 bases from J, the junction kept 13 bases outside the gene matches.

This clonotype was found a few times. This rearrangement joins TRBV4-3 to TRBJ2-1, with 12 bases fitting TRBD2. With 1 base clipped from V and 12 bases from J, the junction kept 7 bases outside the gene matches. Germline values: CDR1 LGHNA, CDR2 YSLEER. The CDR3 has 15 amino acids. CDR3 sequence (DNA): TGCGCCAGCAGCCAAGTACTAGCGGGGGGAGTTGTGCAGTTCTTC. It translates to CASSQVLAGGVVQFF.

As to this clonotype: A read error may account for a junction end that differs from germline. This rearrangement joins TRBV20-1 to TRBJ2-1, with a possible D match to TRBD2 (7 bases). The V gene's germline CDR1 is DFQATT and CDR2 SNEGSKA (reference sequence). This CDR3 contains 16 residues. CDR3 amino acids: CSAREPLRGGGNERFF. As DNA, the CDR3 is TGCAGTGCTAGAGAACCCTTAAGGGGGGGAGGGAATGAGCGGTTCTTC.

This chain links TRBV12-3 or TRBV12-4 with TRBJ2-7, with D perhaps TRBD1 (7 bases). The CDR3 length is 14 residues. Trimming removed 5 bases from V and 3 bases from J, with 14 bases in between. DNA of the CDR3: TGTGCCAGCAGTAGAAGTCAGGGGGGCTACGAGCAGTACTTC. This encodes CASSRSQGGYEQYF.

The V gene is TRBV12-3 or TRBV12-4, the J gene TRBJ2-1; tentative D call: TRBD2 (6 bases). This CDR3 region has 14 residues. With 5 bases removed from V and 4 bases from J, the gap between germline ends came to 12 bases. This chain's CDR3 is CASSPWDLYNEQFF. The CDR3 DNA sequence: TGTGCCAGCAGTCCGTGGGACTTATACAATGAGCAGTTCTTC.

This clonotype was recorded once. V usage is TRBV29-1 and J usage is TRBJ1-1; D gene uncertain. Trimming pared 3 bases from V and 3 bases from J, leaving 14 bases between. This CDR3 has 14 residues. Per the germline V gene, CDR1 is SQVTM and CDR2 is ANQGSEA. As DNA, the CDR3 is TGCAGCGTTGATTCTGCCAGCGCGTACACTGAAGCTTTCTTT. Translation gives CSVDSASAYTEAFF.

Ten or more counts support this clonotype. The chain couples TRBV29-1 to TRBJ2-7, with TRBD1 identical over 8 bases. The J call may be in error: the DNA end matches TRBJ2-5 better. Germline V gene sequence: CDR1 SQVTM, CDR2 ANQGSEA. This CDR3 is built from 13 residues. CDR3 nucleotide sequence: TGCAGCGCAGGAAGCGGACAGGGCTGGACCCAGTACTTC. It codes for CSAGSGQGWTQYF.

This clonotype was counted a single time. This may come from a read error, since a much larger clone is one base off. The gene calls are TRBV7-2 and TRBJ2-4; 12 bases align to TRBD1. The CDR3 has 17 residues. Germline assignment: CDR1 SGHTA and CDR2 FQGNSA. CDR3 protein: CASRLGTGGGSKNSQYF. DNA of the CDR3: TGTGCCAGCAGATTAGGGACAGGGGGCGGATCCAAAAACAGTCAGTACTTC.

The chain links TRBV4-1 to TRBJ2-7; D may match TRBD1 or TRBD2 (5 bases each). V lost 6 bases to trimming and J lost 2 bases, with 17 bases between them. Germline CDR1 is MGHRA and CDR2 is YSYEKL. The CDR3 totals 15 residues. CDR3: CASRPGRGVAYEQYF. The CDR3 nucleotides read TGCGCCAGCAGACCAGGTAGAGGGGTAGCCTACGAGCAGTACTTC.

This clonotype was picked up a small number of times. The chain has TRBV7-9 and TRBJ2-4, with a possible D match to TRBD1 (6 bases). The DNA matches TRBJ2-7 better at its end, which makes the J call doubtful. This CDR3 has 15 amino acids. Germline CDR1 and CDR2: SEHNR and FQNEAQ (reference sequence). The CDR3 loop reads CASTPRGAGVDEQYF. The DNA for the CDR3 is TGTGCCAGCACCCCTCGAGGGGCAGGGGTTGACGAGCAGTACTTC.

In DNA form, the CDR3 reads TGTGCCAGCAGCTCCGCCGAGACGGGCCGTCAGGGGTCCTACGAGCAGTACTTC. As protein: CASSSAETGRQGSYEQYF. The rearrangement joins TRBV11-2 to TRBJ2-7; D may be TRBD1 (6 bases). V was pared by 4 bases and J by 1 base, with 23 bases between. This CDR3 is 18 amino acids long. Germline CDR1 reads SGHAT; CDR2 reads FQNNGV. The variable domain in full, completed from reference TRBV11-2 and TRBJ2-7, reads EAGVAQSPRYKIIEKRQSVAFWCNPISGHATLYWYQQILGQGPKLLIQFQNNGVVDDSQLPKDRFSAERLKGVDSTLKIQPAKLEDSAVYLCASSSAETGRQGSYEQYFGPGTRLTVT.

This clonotype was counted between two and nine times. V and J are TRBV7-2 and TRBJ2-5; D is perhaps TRBD1 (5 bases). The germline V gene encodes CDR1 SGHTA and CDR2 FQGNSA. The CDR3 length is 15 residues. The V gene lost 0 bases and the J gene lost 6 bases, with 14 bases spanning the gap. This CDR3 reads CASSLAQGVTQTQYF. The CDR3 DNA sequence: TGTGCCAGCAGCTTAGCCCAGGGTGTCACGCAGACCCAGTACTTC.

This clonotype turned up a few times. This chain links TRBV6-6 with TRBJ2-5; possible D gene TRBD1, 6 bases. V shed 6 bases and J shed 3 bases, with 20 bases lying between them. CDR3 size: 16 residues. The germline V gene encodes CDR1 MNHNY and CDR2 SVGAGI (reference sequence). CDR3: CASSSKWGEGEETQYF. CDR3 in DNA: TGTGCCAGCAGCTCCAAGTGGGGAGAGGGGGAAGAGACCCAGTACTTC.

V and J are TRBV21-1 and TRBJ1-2; TRBD1 is the table's D call, not checked against the DNA. TRBV21-1 is a pseudogene locus. There are 14 residues in the CDR3. The CDR3 protein is CASSKGGRDYGYTF. The CDR3 bases are TGTGCCAGCAGCAAAGGGGGCCGCGACTATGGCTACACCTTC.

The genes are TRBV24-1 and TRBJ2-1; 11 nucleotides align to TRBD2. The CDR3 is made up of 17 amino acids. The germline V gene encodes CDR1 KGHDR and CDR2 SFDVKD. The junction had 9 bases not matched to a gene; V was cut back by 3 bases and J by 6 bases. The CDR3 DNA reads TGTGCCACCAGTGATCCCATACTAGCGGGGGCCTCCAATGAGCAGTTCTTC. Its translation: CATSDPILAGASNEQFF.

This clonotype appeared many times. The V call is TRBV12-3 or TRBV12-4, the J call TRBJ1-2; tentative D call: TRBD1 (5 bases). V lost 5 bases and J 4 bases, leaving 20 bases between the germline ends. CDR3 size: 16 residues. CDR3 protein: CASSPGQEWSGYGYTF. The CDR3 coding sequence is TGTGCCAGCAGTCCAGGGCAGGAGTGGAGTGGCTATGGCTACACCTTC.

The chain carries TRBV7-2 and TRBJ2-3; 9 bases map to TRBD2. CDR3 length equals 16 residues. V dropped 0 bases and J dropped 4; count of bases not matched to a gene: 5. CDR1 is SGHTA and CDR2 is FQGNSA in the germline V gene. The CDR3 loop is CASSLAVRGGPDTQYF. In nucleotides, the CDR3 is TGTGCCAGCAGCTTAGCAGTGCGGGGGGGCCCAGATACGCAGTATTTT.

The sample holds a few counts of this clonotype. The gene calls are TRBV5-1 and TRBJ2-3; 11 bases fit TRBD2. V was clipped by 4 bases and J by 5 bases; unmatched bases: 9. Germline CDR1 is SGHRS and CDR2 is YFSETQ. The CDR3 is 16 amino acids. The CDR3 nucleotides are TGCGCCAGCAGCCCCGGGACTAGCGGCTTGGGAGATACGCAGTATTTT. Protein product: CASSPGTSGLGDTQYF.

This clonotype was seen a few times. V usage is TRBV12-3 or TRBV12-4 and J usage is TRBJ2-1; D is ambiguous. The CDR3 is 13 amino acids. V shed 5 bases and J shed 7 bases, with 12 bases lying between them. The CDR3 region is CASSAPDVNEQFF. The CDR3, as DNA: TGTGCCAGCAGTGCCCCGGACGTAAATGAGCAGTTCTTC.

In its sample, this clonotype was seen a few times. This rearrangement joins TRBV20-1 to TRBJ2-7; D might be TRBD2 (7 bases). CDR3 length: 18 residues. From germline, CDR1 is DFQATT and CDR2 SNEGSKA (reference sequence). Trimming took 0 bases from V and 4 from J, leaving 25 bases between them. In nucleotides, the CDR3 is TGCAGTGCTAGAGATGGTGGGGCTGGGGGGGCCAGAATTTACGAGCAGTACTTC. Its translation: CSARDGGAGGARIYEQYF.

There are a few counts of this clonotype. The chain is built from TRBV7-2 and TRBJ2-1; 10 bases agree with TRBD1. This CDR3 is 14 amino acids long. Losses at the gene ends were 4 bases for V and 9 bases for J; bases not matched to a gene: 6. Germline V gives CDR1 SGHTA, CDR2 FQGNSA. This CDR3 is CASSSGQGEVEQFF. CDR3 DNA: TGTGCCAGCAGCTCCGGACAGGGGGAGGTTGAGCAGTTCTTC.

V usage is TRBV6-5 and J usage is TRBJ2-1; weak D call: TRBD2 (6 bases). Trimming cost V 0 bases and J 3 bases, with 9 bases left between them. Germline CDR1 and CDR2: MNHEY and SVGAGI. The CDR3 has 15 residues. DNA of the CDR3: TGTGCCAGCAGTTACTCGGACGGGGGCTACAATGAGCAGTTCTTC. The encoded protein is CASSYSDGGYNEQFF.

The chain combines TRBV20-1 with TRBJ2-1; TRBD2 matches at 8 bases. Germline CDR1 DFQATT, CDR2 SNEGSKA (reference sequence). This CDR3 has 16 amino acids. V lost 6 bases to trimming and J lost 10 bases; unmatched junction nucleotides: 20. The CDR3 DNA is TGCAGTGCCCACGAACCGAAGCGGGGGCCGATCGGGGAGCAGTTCTTC. Amino acid sequence: CSAHEPKRGPIGEQFF.

The CDR3 coding sequence is TGCAGCGTTGACCCGACAGGGAATGAGCAGTTCTTC. Its translation is CSVDPTGNEQFF. The V call is TRBV29-1, the J call TRBJ2-1; 7 bases are a match to TRBD1. The CDR3 consists of 12 residues. CDR1 SQVTM and CDR2 ANQGSEA come from the germline V gene. V shed 3 bases and J 7 bases; nucleotides not matched to a gene: 3.

This chain connects TRBV7-3 to TRBJ2-3; 7 bases align to TRBD2. V shed 4 bases and J 5 bases; nucleotides not matched to a gene: 6. The CDR3 is 14 residues long. Looked up from germline, CDR1 is SGHTA and CDR2 is FQGTGA. This chain's CDR3 is CASSWRGLRDTQYF. CDR3 DNA sequence: TGTGCCAGCAGCTGGCGGGGGTTAAGAGATACGCAGTATTTT.

The rearrangement links TRBV4-3 to TRBJ1-2; D perhaps matches TRBD1 (6 bases). Looked up from germline, CDR1 is LGHNA and CDR2 is YSLEER. CDR3 length equals 16 residues. V dropped 1 base and J dropped 3 bases, with 15 bases sitting between them. Written as DNA, the CDR3 is TGCGCCAGCAGCCAAGCTTCAGGGGAGGGGCACTATGGCTACACCTTC. Translated, it gives CASSQASGEGHYGYTF.

A few counts support this clonotype. J is TRBJ2-1 and V is TRBV7-8; D gene unclear. CDR1 SGHVS and CDR2 FQNEAQ come from the germline V gene. The CDR3 loop spans 16 amino acids. Trimming stripped 3 bases from V and 2 bases from J, with 14 bases between. Here the CDR3 DNA reads TGTGCCAGCAGCTTGACACGACGCGATCCCTACAATGAGCAGTTCTTC. This sequence encodes CASSLTRRDPYNEQFF.

This clonotype was detected a few times. This chain connects TRBV29-1 to TRBJ2-4; maybe TRBD1 (6 bases). CDR1 SQVTM and CDR2 ANQGSEA come from the germline V gene. V was pared by 4 bases and J by 13 bases, with 14 bases between. The CDR3 is made up of 11 amino acids. The CDR3 loop is CSVATSGVQYF. The CDR3 nucleotides read TGCAGCGTTGCCACCTCAGGGGTGCAGTACTTC.

The chain is built from TRBV25-1 and TRBJ1-6; 9 nucleotides line up with TRBD1. The V gene's germline CDR1 is MGHDK and CDR2 SYGVNS. CDR3 size: 16 residues. V lost 0 bases and J lost 10; bases outside the gene matches: 7. The CDR3 DNA is TGTGCCAGCAGTGAATACTCGACAGGGGGTGGCTCACCCCTCCACTTT. Protein product: CASSEYSTGGGSPLHF.

This clonotype was counted a few times. The chain combines TRBV20-1 with TRBJ2-6; D not certain. The germline V and J ends were trimmed by 6 bases and 0 bases, with 9 bases remaining between them. Germline V gives CDR1 DFQATT, CDR2 SNEGSKA (reference sequence). The CDR3 runs 14 residues. The CDR3 DNA reads TGCAGTGCCCTCACCAGCTCTGGGGCCAACGTCCTGACTTTC. Its protein product is CSALTSSGANVLTF.